This is a list of T cell receptor beta chains from one sample in a study of blood T cell repertoires in COVID-19. Libraries were prepared by immunoSEQ multiplex PCR; TCRdb keeps only in-frame clonotypes and omits some of them. The sample includes hundreds of thousands of clones, 85% to 90% of them seen just once. The sequencing sample was made of PBMCs or T cells enriched from blood (not recorded which). These TCRs come from a woman between 50 and 59 years old who had recovered from COVID-19. Each CDR3 is given with its conserved first and last residue. Fields, in order: V gene, CDR3 protein.

TRBV6-5 | CASRPGQGRPYEQYF
TRBV6-1 | CASSENQGMGNQPQHF
TRBV11-2 | CASSDPGEGAYEQYF
TRBV5-1 | CASSLELNQPQHF
TRBV27 | CASNLGQGAGGFGSPLHF
TRBV5-1 | CASSLPRGNTEAFF
TRBV28 | CASSLSANYGYTF
TRBV7-9 | CASSSRQGGYGYTF
TRBV19 | CASSPRSAGSGRTQYF
TRBV11-3 | CASSGDSYEQYF
TRBV5-6 | CASSLGQAVYGYTF
TRBV20-1 | CSARVAGRYTF
TRBV4-3 | CASSQELIGRSSRNQPQHF
TRBV13 | CASGQGAGNTIYF
TRBV28 | CASSFQTDRREHF
TRBV12-3/TRBV12-4 | CASRSLAGELFF
TRBV2 | CASTQGQGNSPLHF
TRBV7-2 | CASSLGQGNTEAFF
TRBV18 | CASSRSSGNTEAFF
TRBV7-8 | CASSSSGGTYNEQFF
TRBV21-1 | CASSKWHMNTEAFF
TRBV5-4 | CASRSAQGANEQYF
TRBV28 | CASSPGWTGGNTIYF
TRBV28 | CASSVDPGGQHF
TRBV6-1 | CASSDRRGVTEAFF
TRBV19 | CASSIEGTGGAFVNTEAFF
TRBV24-1 | CATSEQLGTGINEQFF
TRBV25-1 | CASSDRGLYGYTF
TRBV28 | CASSPSGGNTGELFF
TRBV4-2 | CASSQMFLDGSGGTGELFF
TRBV6-2/TRBV6-3 | CASSLFQPFSDTDTQYF
TRBV3-1/TRBV3-2 | CASSLRTGMVETQYF
TRBV30 | CAWSTPGGLDTEAFF